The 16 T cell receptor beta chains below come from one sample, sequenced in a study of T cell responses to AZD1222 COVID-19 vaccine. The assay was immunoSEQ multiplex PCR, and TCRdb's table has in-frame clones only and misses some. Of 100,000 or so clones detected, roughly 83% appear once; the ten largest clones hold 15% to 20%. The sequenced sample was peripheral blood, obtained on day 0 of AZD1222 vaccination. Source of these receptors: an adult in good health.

The CDR3 loop reads CASSQDRGRFSEQFF. CDR3 DNA: TGTGCCAGCAGCCAGGACAGGGGGCGGTTTAGTGAGCAGTTCTTC. The rearrangement joins TRBV6-5 to TRBJ2-1; 11 bases are a match to TRBD1. The CDR3 sequence is 15 residues long. The V gene's germline CDR1 is MNHEY and CDR2 SVGAGI. V gave up 6 bases and J gave up 9 bases; unmatched junction bases: 10.

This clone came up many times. In nucleotides, the CDR3 is TGTGCCAGCAGTTATGAGGAGAAGCTAACTGAGACCCAGTACTTC. Amino acid sequence: CASSYEEKLTETQYF. This chain uses TRBV6-5 with TRBJ2-5; D unresolved. Germline CDR1 MNHEY, CDR2 SVGAGI. This CDR3 comprises 15 residues. V was shortened by 3 bases and J by 5 bases, with 16 bases between the two germline ends.

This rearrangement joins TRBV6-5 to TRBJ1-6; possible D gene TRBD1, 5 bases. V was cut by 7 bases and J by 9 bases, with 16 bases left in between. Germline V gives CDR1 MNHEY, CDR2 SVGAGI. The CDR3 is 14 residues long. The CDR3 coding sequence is TGTGCCAGCAAAAACAGGCCCACGGGTTCACCCCTCCACTTT. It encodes CASKNRPTGSPLHF.

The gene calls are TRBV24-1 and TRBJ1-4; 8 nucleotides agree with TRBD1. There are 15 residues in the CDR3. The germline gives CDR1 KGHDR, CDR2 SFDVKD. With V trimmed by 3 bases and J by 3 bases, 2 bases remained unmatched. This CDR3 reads CATSDQGASNEKLFF. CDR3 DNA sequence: TGTGCCACCAGTGATCAGGGGGCGTCTAATGAAAAACTGTTTTTT.

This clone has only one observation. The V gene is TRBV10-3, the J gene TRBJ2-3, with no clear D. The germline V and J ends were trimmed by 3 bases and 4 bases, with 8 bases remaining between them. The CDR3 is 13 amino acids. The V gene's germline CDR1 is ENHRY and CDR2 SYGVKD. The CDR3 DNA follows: TGTGCCATCAGTGAAGGACGACCAGATACGCAGTATTTT. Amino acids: CAISEGRPDTQYF.

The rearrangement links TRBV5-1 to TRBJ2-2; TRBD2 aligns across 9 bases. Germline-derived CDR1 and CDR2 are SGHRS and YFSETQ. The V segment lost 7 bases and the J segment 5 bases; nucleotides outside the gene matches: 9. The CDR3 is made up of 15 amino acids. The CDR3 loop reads CASGPAGGLTGELFF. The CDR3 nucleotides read TGCGCCAGCGGGCCCGCGGGAGGGCTGACCGGGGAGCTGTTTTTT.

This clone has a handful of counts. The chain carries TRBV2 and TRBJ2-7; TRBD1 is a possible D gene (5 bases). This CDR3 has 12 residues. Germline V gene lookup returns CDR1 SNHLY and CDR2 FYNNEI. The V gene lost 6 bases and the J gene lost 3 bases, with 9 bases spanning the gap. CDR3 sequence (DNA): TGTGCCAGCAGAGATGACAGCTACGAGCAGTACTTC. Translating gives CASRDDSYEQYF.

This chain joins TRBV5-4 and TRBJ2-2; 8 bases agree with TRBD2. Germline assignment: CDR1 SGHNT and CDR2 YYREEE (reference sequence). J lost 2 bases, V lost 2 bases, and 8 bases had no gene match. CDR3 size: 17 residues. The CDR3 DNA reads TGTGCCAGCAGCTTTTTCGCTAGCGGGCCTAACACCGGGGAGCTGTTTTTT. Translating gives CASSFFASGPNTGELFF.

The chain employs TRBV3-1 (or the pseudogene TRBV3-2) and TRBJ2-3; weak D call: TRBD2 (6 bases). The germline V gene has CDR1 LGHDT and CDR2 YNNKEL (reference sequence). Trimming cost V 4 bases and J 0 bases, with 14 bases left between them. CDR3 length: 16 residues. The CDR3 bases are TGTGCCAGCAGCCCGTACAGCGGGTCTAGCACAGATACGCAGTATTTT. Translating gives CASSPYSGSSTDTQYF.

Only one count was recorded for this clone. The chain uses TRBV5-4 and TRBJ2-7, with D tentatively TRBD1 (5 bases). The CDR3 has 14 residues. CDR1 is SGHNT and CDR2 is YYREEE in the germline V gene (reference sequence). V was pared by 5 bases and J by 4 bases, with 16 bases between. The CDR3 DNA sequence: TGTGCCAGCAGGTCCGACAGACACGCTTACGAGCAGTACTTC. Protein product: CASRSDRHAYEQYF. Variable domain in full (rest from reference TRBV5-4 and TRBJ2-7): ETGVTQSPTHLIKTRGQQVTLRCSSQSGHNTVSWYQQALGQGPQFIFQYYREEENGRGNFPPRFSGLQFPNYSSELNVNALELDDSALYLCASRSDRHAYEQYFGPGTRLTVT.

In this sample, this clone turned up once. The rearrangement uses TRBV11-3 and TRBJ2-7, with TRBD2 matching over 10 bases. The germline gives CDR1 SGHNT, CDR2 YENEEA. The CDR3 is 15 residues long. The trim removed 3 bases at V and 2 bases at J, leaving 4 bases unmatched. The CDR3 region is CASSFASGSPYEQYF. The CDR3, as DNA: TGTGCCAGCAGCTTCGCTAGCGGGAGCCCCTACGAGCAGTACTTC.

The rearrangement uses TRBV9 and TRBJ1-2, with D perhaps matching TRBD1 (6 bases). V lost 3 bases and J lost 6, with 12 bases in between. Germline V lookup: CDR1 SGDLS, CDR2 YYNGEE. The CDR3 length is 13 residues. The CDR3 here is CASSGRGANGYTF. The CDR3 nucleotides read TGTGCCAGCAGCGGGCGGGGGGCGAATGGCTACACCTTC.

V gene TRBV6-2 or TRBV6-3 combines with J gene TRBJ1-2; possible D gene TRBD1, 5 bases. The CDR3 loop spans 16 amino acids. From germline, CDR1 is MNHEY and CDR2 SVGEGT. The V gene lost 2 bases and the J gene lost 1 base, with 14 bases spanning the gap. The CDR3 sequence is CASSYAGTGDNYGYTF. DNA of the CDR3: TGTGCCAGCAGTTACGCCGGGACGGGAGATAACTATGGCTACACCTTC.

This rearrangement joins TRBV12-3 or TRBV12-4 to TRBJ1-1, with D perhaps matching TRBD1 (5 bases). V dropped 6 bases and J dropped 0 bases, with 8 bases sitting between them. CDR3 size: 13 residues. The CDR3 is CASSSQVNTEAFF. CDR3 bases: TGTGCCAGCAGCTCACAGGTGAACACTGAAGCTTTCTTT.

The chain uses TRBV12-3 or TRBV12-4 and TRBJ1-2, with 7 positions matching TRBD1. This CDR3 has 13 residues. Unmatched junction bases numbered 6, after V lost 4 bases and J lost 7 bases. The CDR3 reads CASSSTGLAGYTF. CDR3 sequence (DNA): TGTGCCAGCAGTTCGACAGGGCTGGCTGGCTACACCTTC.

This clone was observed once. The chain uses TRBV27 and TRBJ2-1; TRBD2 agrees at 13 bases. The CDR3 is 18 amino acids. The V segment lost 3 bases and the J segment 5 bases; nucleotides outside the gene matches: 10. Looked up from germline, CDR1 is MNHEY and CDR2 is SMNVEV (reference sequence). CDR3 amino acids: CASSLYGLAGVRNNEQFF. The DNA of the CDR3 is TGTGCCAGCAGTTTGTACGGACTAGCGGGGGTCCGGAACAATGAGCAGTTCTTC.